Reported below is one T cell receptor beta chain. The sample originates from a study of cytomegalovirus exposure and HLA in healthy donors. Use of 60 Vbeta and 13 Jbeta primers characterized the PCR. Clones were read by immunoSEQ multiplex PCR, and TCRdb kept only the in-frame ones, dropping some. The table has fewer than 250,000 clones, about 77% seen once. This clonotype originated in a young woman in good health and CMV-seronegative. What was sequenced was PBMCs.

CDR3 DNA: TGTGCCAGCAGTGATGAAGCGGGAGACGAACACCCCGGGGAGCTGTTTTTT. Its protein is CASSDEAGDEHPGELFF. The chain couples TRBV6-4 to TRBJ2-2, with 8 bases fitting TRBD2. Trimming removed 3 bases from V and 6 bases from J; junction bases left unmatched: 12. Germline assignment: CDR1 MRHNA and CDR2 SNTAGT. CDR3 length: 17 residues.